This entry lists 29 T cell receptor beta chains sequenced from one sample in a study of human T cells and chemical hapten exposure (dated by TCRdb to about 2021). In the paper's terms, the time point label means: patch test 3, about 24 weeks after DPC sensitization. The treatment or condition label on this specimen signifies: therapeutic diphenylcyclopropenone sensitization with weekly scalp DPC. Total RNA was extracted from unfractionated whole blood that had been collected in Tempus Blood RNA tubes. The library was produced with RACE. The sequencer listed for this sample is NextSeq 500. TCRdb itself trimmed the public reads at Q25 with fastp, ran MiXCR and retained productive beta chains. Each entry is one CDR3 protein sequence, shown with its most common DNA and genes. The sample profile shows around 40,000 distinct CDR3 sequences; roughly 12% of them were found once. The ten largest clones add up to about 2.3% of the sample.

This material consisted of whole blood, taken in connection with sensitization to the hapten diphenylcyclopropenone (DPC). The receptors stem from a woman in her 40s with alopecia areata. Some clones in this sample may be carry-over from other donors' samples.

This clonotype was counted many times. The V gene is TRBV5-6, the J gene TRBJ1-1, with TRBD1 identical over 9 bases. The V segment lost 4 bases and the J segment 1 base; nucleotides outside the gene matches: 5. CDR3 length: 15 amino acids. Germline assignment: CDR1 SGHDT and CDR2 YYEEEE. The CDR3 DNA is TGTGCCAGCAGCCAACAGGGGGCGGCGAACACTGAAGCTTTCTTT. Its translation: CASSQQGAANTEAFF. The full variable domain, completed using reference TRBV5-6 and TRBJ1-1, is DAGVTQSPTHLIKTRGQQVTLRCSPKSGHDTVSWYQQALGQGPQFIFQYYEEEERQRGNFPDRFSGHQFPNYSSELNVNALLLGDSALYLCASSQQGAANTEAFFGQGTRLTVV.

The chain links TRBV27 to TRBJ1-2; D remains unclear. Germline loops: CDR1 MNHEY, CDR2 SMNVEV (reference sequence). There are 14 residues in the CDR3. The V end was cut by 5 bases, the J end by 4 bases, with 14 bases between. The CDR3 loop reads CASSPQALSYGYTF. DNA of the CDR3: TGTGCCAGCAGTCCGCAGGCTCTTAGCTATGGCTACACCTTC.

At least ten counts were recorded for this clonotype. The chain combines TRBV27 with TRBJ2-7; D ambiguous. CDR1 is MNHEY, CDR2 SMNVEV, per germline (reference sequence). This CDR3 contains 11 residues. Trimming shortened V by 4 bases and J by 3 bases, and 4 bases separated the two germline ends. The CDR3 sequence is CASSSFYEQYF. Written as DNA, the CDR3 is TGTGCCAGCAGTTCCTTCTACGAGCAGTACTTC.

This clonotype appeared many times. This chain connects TRBV6-6 to TRBJ2-3; a possible D gene is TRBD1 (6 bases). The CDR3 length is 14 residues. Germline V gives CDR1 MNHNY, CDR2 SVGAGI (reference sequence). The V gene lost 2 bases and the J gene lost 3 bases, with 9 bases spanning the gap. The CDR3 sequence is CASSYGQNTDTQYF. DNA for the CDR3: TGTGCCAGCAGTTACGGACAGAATACAGATACGCAGTATTTT.

About this clonotype: Being one base from a much bigger clone, this may be a read error. The gene calls are TRBV2 and TRBJ1-1; 9 positions agree with TRBD1. The junction had 10 bases not matched to a gene; V was cut back by 10 bases and J by 7 bases. The CDR3 spans 13 residues. Germline CDR1 reads SNHLY; CDR2 reads FYNNEI. The CDR3 nucleotides are TGTGCCAACAGATCCGGGACAGGGAATGAAGCTTTCTTT. It is translated as CANRSGTGNEAFF. The whole variable domain, filled in from reference TRBV2 and TRBJ1-1, reads EPEVTQTPSHQVTQMGQEVILRCVPISNHLYFYWYRQILGQKVEFLVSFYNNEISEKSEIFDDQFSVERPDGSNFTLKIRSTKLEDSAMYFCANRSGTGNEAFFGQGTRLTVV.

The sample holds many counts of this clonotype. The rearrangement joins TRBV28 to TRBJ2-1; 7 nucleotides line up with TRBD2. The CDR3 has 13 amino acids. V dropped 3 bases and J dropped 15; count of bases not matched to a gene: 11. Germline V gene data show CDR1 as MDHEN and CDR2 as SYDVKM. CDR3 DNA sequence: TGTGCCAGCAGTTTCCCCCCGACTAGCCCATGGTTCTTC. This sequence encodes CASSFPPTSPWFF.

By share of the sample, this clonotype is medium-sized. The gene calls are TRBV6-5 and TRBJ1-1; TRBD1 matches 11 bases. Trimming removed 4 bases from V and 9 bases from J; junction bases left unmatched: 13. The germline gives CDR1 MNHEY, CDR2 SVGAGI. This CDR3 region has 16 residues. CDR3 loop: CASSSTSAGQGAQAFF. In nucleotides, the CDR3 is TGTGCCAGCAGTTCGACATCCGCCGGACAGGGGGCTCAAGCTTTCTTT.

J is TRBJ2-1 and V is TRBV5-1; tentative D call: TRBD2 (6 bases). The CDR3 is 16 amino acids. Trimming cost V 2 bases and J 7 bases, with 19 bases left between them. CDR1 is SGHRS, CDR2 YFSETQ, per germline. The CDR3 loop reads CASSFDFGGIKNEQFF. The DNA for the CDR3 is TGCGCCAGCAGCTTCGATTTTGGCGGGATTAAGAATGAGCAGTTCTTC.

This clonotype was seen a few times. V is TRBV10-3 and J is TRBJ1-2; D remains ambiguous. Trimming removed 2 bases from V and 8 bases from J, with 6 bases in between. CDR1 ENHRY and CDR2 SYGVKD come from the germline V gene. The length of the CDR3 is 11 residues. CDR3 amino acids: CAISETVGYTF. CDR3 in DNA: TGTGCCATCAGTGAGACTGTAGGCTACACCTTC.

This rearrangement joins TRBV28 to TRBJ1-1; D might be TRBD1 (6 bases). V was clipped by 6 bases and J by 0 bases, with 26 bases between them. Germline CDR1 is MDHEN and CDR2 is SYDVKM. The CDR3 is 19 residues long. Here the CDR3 DNA reads TGTGCCAGCAGCCTACCCAGCGGGACATCTTGGGGGATGAACACTGAAGCTTTCTTT. Translating it yields CASSLPSGTSWGMNTEAFF.

This clonotype has just a few counts. This CDR3 is CASSQDHGGGYEQYF. The CDR3 coding sequence is TGCGCCAGCAGCCAAGATCACGGGGGCGGGTACGAGCAGTACTTC. The rearrangement joins TRBV4-1 to TRBJ2-7; D may correspond to TRBD1 or TRBD2 (6 bases each). The CDR3 contains 15 residues. V lost 0 bases and J lost 4, with 13 bases in between. Germline V lookup: CDR1 MGHRA, CDR2 YSYEKL.

This clonotype showed up many times. V is TRBV7-2 and J is TRBJ2-5; possible D gene TRBD2, 5 bases. The CDR3 is made up of 13 amino acids. Germline assignment: CDR1 SGHTA and CDR2 FQGNSA. Trimming cost V 5 bases and J 9 bases, with 16 bases left between them. The CDR3 DNA follows: TGTGCCAGCAGCGTGTTACGGTCCGGGGCCCAGTACTTC. Translating it yields CASSVLRSGAQYF.

This chain connects TRBV6-5 to TRBJ2-7; D unresolved. The CDR3 loop spans 14 amino acids. Germline V CDR1 and CDR2: MNHEY, SVGAGI. V was clipped by 2 bases and J by 0 bases, with 8 bases between them. CDR3 sequence reads: CASSYRPLSYEQYF. For the CDR3, the DNA is TGTGCCAGCAGTTACAGGCCTCTCTCCTACGAGCAGTACTTC.

This clonotype was counted only a few times. The chain recombines TRBV28 with TRBJ2-5; D may be TRBD1 (6 bases). The CDR3 consists of 16 residues. Trimming pared 3 bases from V and 5 bases from J, leaving 19 bases between. The germline gives CDR1 MDHEN, CDR2 SYDVKM. The CDR3 nucleotides read TGTGCCAGCAGTTTGCCCCCCGCAGGGGTCGGGGAGACCCAGTACTTC. Amino acids: CASSLPPAGVGETQYF.

Ten or more counts support this clonotype. The V call is TRBV28, the J call TRBJ2-7, with D perhaps TRBD1 (7 bases). The CDR3 consists of 14 residues. Germline lookup yields CDR1 MDHEN and CDR2 SYDVKM. V was cut by 8 bases and J by 0 bases, with 14 bases left in between. The chain's CDR3 is CASSGGRISYEQYF. Here the CDR3 DNA reads TGTGCCAGCTCAGGGGGGCGGATCTCCTACGAGCAGTACTTC.

Remarks on this clonotype: This may arise from a read error, as a much more abundant clone is one base away. This chain links TRBV18 with TRBJ2-1; TRBD2 might be the D (5 bases). Near its end, the DNA agrees better with TRBJ2-7, so the J call may be wrong. CDR3 length equals 14 residues. Germline assignment: CDR1 KGHSH and CDR2 LQKENI. The DNA of the CDR3 is TGTGCCAGCTCACCCCTCGACGGAGGAGAGGAGCAGTACTTC. Amino acid sequence: CASSPLDGGEEQYF.

In this sample, this clonotype turned up many times. The rearrangement joins TRBV20-1 to TRBJ2-1; 12 nucleotides agree with TRBD2. This CDR3 spans 17 amino acids. CDR1 is DFQATT, CDR2 SNEGSKA, per germline (reference sequence). The J segment lost 3 bases and the V segment lost 0 bases, leaving 6 bases of the junction unmatched. CDR3 DNA: TGCAGTGCTAGAGACCGGACTAGCGGGGCTAACTACAATGAGCAGTTCTTC. It yields the protein CSARDRTSGANYNEQFF.

This chain joins TRBV20-1 and TRBJ2-3; no firm D call. Germline V gives CDR1 DFQATT, CDR2 SNEGSKA (reference sequence). Trimming shortened V by 5 bases and J by 2 bases, and 5 bases separated the two germline ends. The CDR3 has 11 amino acids. The CDR3 here is CSAPPTDTQYF. The CDR3 region has the DNA TGCAGTGCTCCACCCACAGATACGCAGTATTTT.

This clonotype was detected only once. The CDR3 loop is CASSAFRTGFYEQYF. Written as DNA, the CDR3 is TGTGCCAGCAGTGCCTTTCGGACAGGGTTCTACGAGCAGTACTTC. The chain couples TRBV28 to TRBJ2-7; TRBD1 agrees at 8 bases. This CDR3 has 15 residues. The germline CDR1 and CDR2 sequences are MDHEN and SYDVKM. The J segment lost 3 bases and the V segment lost 5 bases, leaving 9 bases of the junction unmatched. The full variable domain, with the rest looked up from reference TRBV28 and TRBJ2-7, is DVKVTQSSRYLVKRTGEKVFLECVQDMDHENMFWYRQDPGLGLRLIYFSYDVKMKEKGDIPEGYSVSREKKERFSLILESASTNQTSMYLCASSAFRTGFYEQYFGPGTRLTVT.

This clonotype was observed a handful of times. The V call is TRBV29-1, the J call TRBJ1-5, with a weak D call TRBD1 (6 bases). There are 15 residues in the CDR3. Germline CDR1 reads SQVTM; CDR2 reads ANQGSEA. DNA of the CDR3: TGCAGGGACCCCGCCAGGGGATATAGCAATCAGCCCCAGCATTTT. This gives the protein CRDPARGYSNQPQHF. The full variable domain, completed using reference TRBV29-1 and TRBJ1-5, is SAVISQKPSRDICQRGTSLTIQCQVDSQVTMMFWYRQQPGQSLTLIATANQGSEATYESGFVIDKFPISRPNLTFSTLTVSNMSPEDSSIYLCRDPARGYSNQPQHFGDGTRLSIL.

This clonotype was seen a handful of times. This sequence joins TRBV5-1 and TRBJ1-1; D not certain. Trimming shortened V by 5 bases and J by 1 base, and 6 bases separated the two germline ends. CDR3 length: 12 amino acids. Per the germline V gene, CDR1 is SGHRS and CDR2 is YFSETQ. The CDR3 reads CASRAENTEAFF. The CDR3 DNA follows: TGCGCCAGCAGGGCAGAGAACACTGAAGCTTTCTTT.

The V gene is TRBV28, the J gene TRBJ2-7; 10 bases align to TRBD2. From germline, CDR1 is MDHEN and CDR2 SYDVKM. The V and J ends lost 5 bases and 3 bases, in that order; junction bases with no gene match: 7. The CDR3 extends over 15 amino acids. In DNA, the CDR3 is TGTGCCAGCAGTCAAGTGGCTAGCGGGAGCTACGAGCAGTACTTC. This gives the protein CASSQVASGSYEQYF.

The J gene is TRBJ1-5, the V gene TRBV20-1, with a weak D call TRBD1 (5 bases). The CDR3 length is 14 residues. Germline lookup yields CDR1 DFQATT and CDR2 SNEGSKA (reference sequence). V shed 5 bases and J shed 0 bases, with 11 bases lying between them. This CDR3 is CSAPQGASNQPQHF. The CDR3 bases are TGCAGTGCTCCGCAAGGGGCTAGCAATCAGCCCCAGCATTTT.

This clonotype was seen ten or more times. The chain links TRBV7-7 to TRBJ2-5, with 7 positions matching TRBD1. Per germline, CDR1 SSHAT and CDR2 FNYEAQ (reference sequence). CDR3 length: 14 amino acids. The V segment lost 5 bases and the J segment 5 bases; nucleotides outside the gene matches: 8. CDR3 DNA: TGTGCCAGCAGCCAACGGGGACAGATGGAGACCCAGTACTTC. Protein: CASSQRGQMETQYF. Full variable domain (missing parts from reference TRBV7-7 and TRBJ2-5): GAGVSQSPRYKVTKRGQDVTLRCDPISSHATLYWYQQALGQGPEFLTYFNYEAQPDKSGLPSDRFSAERPEGSISTLTIQRTEQRDSAMYRCASSQRGQMETQYFGPGTRLLVL.

The table lists this clonotype with a few counts. The chain carries TRBV29-1 and TRBJ1-5; perhaps TRBD1 as D (5 bases). Germline assignment: CDR1 SQVTM and CDR2 ANQGSEA. V was clipped by 4 bases and J by 4 bases, with 8 bases between them. The length of the CDR3 is 12 residues. The CDR3 coding sequence is TGCAGCGTTGGTGACAGTAATCAGCCCCAGCATTTT. Its protein is CSVGDSNQPQHF.

This chain connects TRBV12-3 or TRBV12-4 to TRBJ1-1; D unresolved. The CDR3 contains 13 residues. Deletions cut 6 bases from V and 7 bases from J, with 15 bases between. CDR3 sequence reads: CASSPLGGSEAFF. For the CDR3, the DNA is TGTGCCAGCAGCCCCCTAGGAGGGAGTGAAGCTTTCTTT.

This clonotype has ten or more counts. This chain links TRBV27 with TRBJ1-1; D call uncertain. V lost 6 bases to trimming and J lost 1 base, with 12 bases between them. This CDR3 is built from 14 residues. The V gene's germline CDR1 is MNHEY and CDR2 SMNVEV (reference sequence). CDR3 coding DNA: TGTGCCAGCAGCACCGTTTGGGGGAACACTGAAGCTTTCTTT. Encoded protein: CASSTVWGNTEAFF.

The V call is TRBV11-2, the J call TRBJ2-7, with D unresolved. The CDR3 is made up of 12 amino acids. Trimming stripped 5 bases from V and 7 bases from J, with 12 bases between. Germline CDR1 is SGHAT and CDR2 is FQNNGV. CDR3 in DNA: TGTGCCAGCAGCCCTAGACTGCGGGAGCAGTACTTC. Residues: CASSPRLREQYF.

V usage is TRBV5-4 and J usage is TRBJ2-3, with TRBD2 identical over 11 bases. The CDR3 loop spans 18 amino acids. Germline values: CDR1 SGHNT, CDR2 YYREEE (reference sequence). With V trimmed by 4 bases and J by 5 bases, 15 bases remained unmatched. Here the CDR3 reads CASSPGQIRLAGKDTQYF. The CDR3 DNA sequence: TGTGCCAGCAGCCCGGGACAGATCCGACTAGCGGGAAAAGATACGCAGTATTTT.